The present T cell receptor (beta chain) was sequenced within a study of shared clonotypes between healthy human individuals. The run depth of the assay was deep. TCRdb's table, derived via immunoSEQ multiplex PCR, lists solely in-frame clones and lacks some. The sample has about 480,000 clones, over 75% seen once. Those who donated, Caucasian adults without exception, all lived in Nashville, Tennessee. The germline V gene has CDR1 SEHNR and CDR2 FQNEAQ (reference sequence). The junction had 13 bases not matched to a gene; V was cut back by 5 bases and J by 3 bases. This CDR3 is 17 amino acids long. This receptor was taken from a woman in her thirties or forties in good health. Some clones in this sample may be carry-over from other donors' samples. The rearrangement links TRBV7-9 to TRBJ2-3; 8 bases fit TRBD1. The sample consisted of PBMCs. CDR3: CASSPIPQGASTDTQYF. In nucleotides, the CDR3 is TGTGCCAGCAGCCCCATCCCCCAGGGGGCCTCTACAGATACGCAGTATTTT.